Presented here are 31 T cell receptor beta chains from one specimen sequenced in a study of cytomegalovirus exposure and HLA in healthy donors. The PCR employed 60 Vbeta primers together with 13 Jbeta primers. Assay: immunoSEQ multiplex PCR; the TCRdb copy retains only in-frame clones and omits some. The repertoire holds 150,000 to 170,000 clones, around 82% seen once, with 5.6% in the top ten. Sequencing input: PBMCs. The receptors were gathered from a woman in her forties in good health and CMV-seropositive.

CDR3 sequence (DNA): TGTGCCAGCAGCTTAATATGGACAGCCTCCTACGAGCAGTACTTC. Protein sequence: CASSLIWTASYEQYF. V usage is TRBV5-5 and J usage is TRBJ2-7, with a tentative D call TRBD1 (6 bases). Between the trimmed V and J ends, which lost 2 bases and 0 bases, there was a span of 12 bases. From germline, CDR1 is SGHKS and CDR2 YYEKEE (reference sequence). The CDR3 runs to 15 residues.

The V and J genes are TRBV6-1 and TRBJ1-1; maybe TRBD1 (6 bases). Trimming cost V 1 base and J 0 bases, with 15 bases left between them. In germline, CDR1 is MNHNS, CDR2 SASEGT. The CDR3 runs 17 residues. CDR3 region: CASSEGPTGTMNTEAFF. CDR3 sequence (DNA): TGTGCCAGCAGTGAAGGGCCCACAGGGACTATGAACACTGAAGCTTTCTTT.

A single count supports this clone. J is TRBJ2-1 and V is TRBV18; 8 bases line up with TRBD1. The CDR3 extends over 15 amino acids. J was trimmed by 6 bases and V by 2 bases; bases with no gene match: 6. Per the germline V gene, CDR1 is KGHSH and CDR2 is LQKENI. CDR3 nucleotide sequence: TGTGCCAGCTCACCAATAGGACAGGGCGGCAATGAGCAGTTCTTC. Its protein product is CASSPIGQGGNEQFF. Together with reference TRBV18 and TRBJ2-1, the CDR3 gives the full variable domain: NAGVMQNPRHLVRRRGQEARLRCSPMKGHSHVYWYRQLPEEGLKFMVYLQKENIIDESGMPKERFSAEFPKEGPSILRIQQVVRGDSAAYFCASSPIGQGGNEQFFGPGTRLTVL.

V gene TRBV5-5 combines with J gene TRBJ2-7; the match to TRBD1 covers 12 bases. Germline CDR1 SGHKS, CDR2 YYEKEE (reference sequence). The CDR3 consists of 16 residues. J was trimmed by 3 bases and V by 3 bases; bases with no gene match: 7. CDR3 protein: CASSSWGTGGFYEQYF. In nucleotides, the CDR3 is TGTGCCAGCAGCTCCTGGGGGACAGGGGGCTTCTACGAGCAGTACTTC.

This chain uses TRBV29-1 with TRBJ2-7; TRBD1 matches 7 bases. This CDR3 has 14 residues. Trimming cost V 4 bases and J 3 bases; bases outside gene matches: 9. CDR1 SQVTM and CDR2 ANQGSEA come from the germline V gene. CDR3: CSVAPEDRFYEQYF. The DNA of the CDR3 is TGCAGCGTTGCCCCAGAGGACAGGTTCTACGAGCAGTACTTC.

The chain joins TRBV5-1 to TRBJ2-1; 13 bases line up with TRBD2. After removal of 0 bases from V and 8 bases from J, the junction contained 5 bases not matched to a gene. Germline CDR1 and CDR2: SGHRS and YFSETQ. This CDR3 contains 16 residues. The CDR3 loop reads CASSLATSGRRDEQFF. For the CDR3, the DNA is TGCGCCAGCAGCTTGGCGACTAGCGGGAGGAGGGATGAGCAGTTCTTC. Supplemented by reference TRBV5-1 and TRBJ2-1, the full variable domain reads KAGVTQTPRYLIKTRGQQVTLSCSPISGHRSVSWYQQTPGQGLQFLFEYFSETQRNKGNFPGRFSGRQFSNSRSEMNVSTLELGDSALYLCASSLATSGRRDEQFFGPGTRLTVL.

V and J are TRBV14 and TRBJ2-1; D not certain. The germline V gene has CDR1 SGHDN and CDR2 FVKESK. The V end lost 2 bases, the J end lost 2 bases, and 10 bases lay between the germline ends. This CDR3 is built from 15 residues. The CDR3 here is CASSQFAGTYNEQFF. The CDR3 DNA sequence: TGTGCCAGCAGCCAATTCGCAGGAACCTACAATGAGCAGTTCTTC.

Only one count was recorded for this clone. The chain is built from TRBV19 and TRBJ1-5; D not certain. In germline, CDR1 is LNHDA, CDR2 SQIVND (reference sequence). V was cut by 9 bases and J by 2 bases, with 11 bases left in between. This CDR3 comprises 13 residues. The CDR3 protein is CASSTGGNQPQHF. Written as DNA, the CDR3 is TGTGCCAGCTCGACCGGGGGCAATCAGCCCCAGCATTTT.

The chain uses TRBV11-2 and TRBJ1-4; 8 bases match TRBD1. V lost 4 bases, J lost 5 bases, and 9 bases stayed unmatched. This CDR3 contains 16 residues. CDR1 and CDR2 from the germline V gene are SGHAT and FQNNGV. The CDR3 nucleotides are TGTGCCAGCAGCTCCCGACAGGGGCAGAAGAATGAAAAACTGTTTTTT. Amino acid sequence: CASSSRQGQKNEKLFF.

The chain joins TRBV5-6 to TRBJ2-1; the match to TRBD2 covers 9 bases. After removal of 4 bases from V and 4 bases from J, the junction contained 3 bases not matched to a gene. Germline-derived CDR1 and CDR2 are SGHDT and YYEEEE. The CDR3 has 14 residues. CDR3 coding DNA: TGTGCCAGCAGCCTCCTAGCGGGGTACAATGAGCAGTTCTTC. Translation gives CASSLLAGYNEQFF.

The chain couples TRBV29-1 to TRBJ2-1, with a possible D match to TRBD2 (7 bases). The V gene lost 4 bases and the J gene lost 2 bases, with 12 bases spanning the gap. The CDR3 consists of 14 residues. Germline V CDR1 and CDR2: SQVTM, ANQGSEA. Here the CDR3 DNA reads TGCAGCGTTGGGGGGGCGGGAGCCTACAATGAGCAGTTCTTC. Protein product: CSVGGAGAYNEQFF.

The CDR3 region has the DNA TGCGCCAGCAGCTTGGAGGGGGGGGTGGAAAAACTGTTTTTT. It yields the protein CASSLEGGVEKLFF. The chain employs TRBV5-1 and TRBJ1-4; weak D call: TRBD1 (6 bases). Germline values: CDR1 SGHRS, CDR2 YFSETQ. The CDR3 length is 14 residues. Trimming shortened V by 0 bases and J by 8 bases, and 11 bases separated the two germline ends.

CDR3 in DNA: TGTGCCAGCAGTACACTGGCAGGGGCGAAGGAAGAGACCCAGTACTTC. It codes for CASSTLAGAKEETQYF. V usage is TRBV27 and J usage is TRBJ2-5; D may be TRBD1 (6 bases). Deletions cut 5 bases from V and 3 bases from J, with 19 bases between. The CDR3 has 16 amino acids. Germline V CDR1 and CDR2: MNHEY, SMNVEV (reference sequence).

The chain carries TRBV10-3 and TRBJ1-1; D is uncertain. The germline V gene encodes CDR1 ENHRY and CDR2 SYGVKD. Trimming removed 0 bases from V and 1 base from J, with 9 bases in between. The CDR3 loop spans 15 amino acids. CDR3 residues: CAISESSPGNTEAFF. The DNA for the CDR3 is TGTGCCATCAGTGAGTCGAGTCCCGGGAACACTGAAGCTTTCTTT.

This clone was seen a handful of times. This chain joins TRBV6-5 and TRBJ2-7; perhaps TRBD2 as D (6 bases). This CDR3 contains 15 residues. Germline-derived CDR1 and CDR2 are MNHEY and SVGAGI. V lost 4 bases and J lost 9, with 22 bases in between. This chain's CDR3 is CASSFTSGPKRGQYF. The CDR3 coding sequence is TGTGCCAGCAGTTTCACGAGCGGGCCGAAGAGGGGGCAGTACTTC.

The chain couples TRBV27 to TRBJ1-5; 9 nucleotides agree with TRBD1. The CDR3 is made up of 14 amino acids. V lost 6 bases, J lost 4 bases, and 4 bases stayed unmatched. Germline lookup yields CDR1 MNHEY and CDR2 SMNVEV (reference sequence). In DNA form, the CDR3 reads TGTGCCAGCAGCATGGGACAGGGAAATCAGCCCCAGCATTTT. This sequence encodes CASSMGQGNQPQHF.

The chain uses TRBV2 and TRBJ2-2; 7 nucleotides match TRBD1. With 7 bases clipped from V and 14 bases from J, the junction kept 13 bases outside the gene matches. CDR1 SNHLY and CDR2 FYNNEI come from the germline V gene. The CDR3 spans 13 residues. CDR3 DNA: TGTGCCAGCACCTTAGGGGGCAGGCCCGACCTGTTTTTT. It specifies CASTLGGRPDLFF. Full variable domain (missing parts from reference TRBV2 and TRBJ2-2): EPEVTQTPSHQVTQMGQEVILRCVPISNHLYFYWYRQILGQKVEFLVSFYNNEISEKSEIFDDQFSVERPDGSNFTLKIRSTKLEDSAMYFCASTLGGRPDLFFGEGSRLTVL.

The chain joins TRBV19 to TRBJ1-4; D might be TRBD1 (6 bases). V was cut by 5 bases and J by 3 bases, with 19 bases left in between. The CDR3 length is 17 residues. Germline CDR1 is LNHDA and CDR2 is SQIVND (reference sequence). CDR3 bases: TGTGCCAGTAGTCCGAAGGACAGATCTGCGGCTAATGAAAAACTGTTTTTT. This gives the protein CASSPKDRSAANEKLFF.

This clone was detected a few times. The rearrangement joins TRBV15 to TRBJ2-7; TRBD2 aligns across 9 bases. Germline V CDR1 and CDR2: LNHNV, YYDKDF (reference sequence). The CDR3 has 15 residues. With V trimmed by 0 bases and J by 4 bases, 4 bases remained unmatched. The CDR3 loop is CATSRELAGVYEQYF. The CDR3 DNA follows: TGTGCCACCAGCAGAGAATTAGCGGGAGTGTACGAGCAGTACTTC.

This rearrangement joins TRBV5-1 to TRBJ2-1, with D possibly being TRBD1 (6 bases). CDR3 length equals 15 residues. V lost 5 bases and J 3 bases, leaving 15 bases between the germline ends. Germline V CDR1 and CDR2: SGHRS, YFSETQ. The CDR3 DNA sequence: TGCGCCAGCAGAAACAGGGAATCCGGCTACAATGAGCAGTTCTTC. Residues: CASRNRESGYNEQFF.

The V and J genes are TRBV18 and TRBJ1-1; 7 bases are shared with TRBD1. Germline lookup yields CDR1 KGHSH and CDR2 LQKENI. Unmatched junction bases numbered 9, after V lost 1 base and J lost 1 base. CDR3 length: 17 amino acids. The CDR3, as DNA: TGTGCCAGCTCACCACGACAGGGTTTTCTTCGGAACACTGAAGCTTTCTTT. Translating it yields CASSPRQGFLRNTEAFF. The variable domain in full, with the rest retrieved from reference TRBV18 and TRBJ1-1, is NAGVMQNPRHLVRRRGQEARLRCSPMKGHSHVYWYRQLPEEGLKFMVYLQKENIIDESGMPKERFSAEFPKEGPSILRIQQVVRGDSAAYFCASSPRQGFLRNTEAFFGQGTRLTVV.

V usage is TRBV30 and J usage is TRBJ2-1; D gene ambiguous. Germline V CDR1 and CDR2: GTSNPN, SVGIG (reference sequence). Trimming stripped 2 bases from V and 10 bases from J, with 12 bases between. This CDR3 is built from 12 residues. The CDR3 DNA reads as TGTGCCTGGAGTAGGCAGGTTCGCGAGCAGTTCTTC. The encoded protein is CAWSRQVREQFF. The full variable domain, its missing parts supplied by reference TRBV30 and TRBJ2-1, is SQTIHQWPATLVQPVGSPLSLECTVEGTSNPNLYWYRQAAGRGLQLLFYSVGIGQISSEVPQNLSASRPQDRQFILSSKKLLLSDSGFYLCAWSRQVREQFFGPGTRLTVL.

The J gene is TRBJ2-3, the V gene TRBV18; 7 nucleotides align to TRBD1. Germline values: CDR1 KGHSH, CDR2 LQKENI. The CDR3 totals 13 residues. The J segment lost 6 bases and the V segment lost 1 base, leaving 1 base of the junction unmatched. In DNA form, the CDR3 reads TGTGCCAGCTCACCACAGACAGGGGATACGCAGTATTTT. As protein: CASSPQTGDTQYF.

The DNA of the CDR3 is TGTGCCAGCGCCTTTGGAGCGGGAGCATACAATGAGCAGTTCTTC. Translation: CASAFGAGAYNEQFF. V gene TRBV5-6 combines with J gene TRBJ2-1; 8 nucleotides agree with TRBD2. The trim removed 7 bases at V and 4 bases at J, leaving 10 bases unmatched. The length of the CDR3 is 15 residues. Germline V gene lookup returns CDR1 SGHDT and CDR2 YYEEEE.

In the case of this clone: The junction does not match germline at one end; this may be a read error. The rearrangement joins TRBV28 to TRBJ2-1, with TRBD1 identical over 7 bases. The CDR3 consists of 14 residues. Germline V gene data show CDR1 as MDHEN and CDR2 as SYDVKM. The CDR3 here is CASRSPGTAQMFLF. DNA for the CDR3: TGTGCCAGCAGATCCCCAGGGACAGCTCAGATGTTTCTCTTC.

The rearrangement joins TRBV7-6 to TRBJ2-3; TRBD2 aligns across 10 bases. The V gene end was trimmed by 5 bases and the J gene end by 4 bases; junction bases not matched to a gene: 12. The CDR3 has 17 amino acids. CDR1 and CDR2 from the germline V gene are SGHVS and FNYEAQ. The CDR3 is CASSTTTGLASSDTQYF. The CDR3 DNA sequence: TGTGCCAGCAGCACTACCACGGGACTAGCGTCCTCAGATACGCAGTATTTT.

This clone was observed a single time. The rearrangement joins TRBV18 to TRBJ2-7, with D possibly matching TRBD2 (6 bases). Germline values: CDR1 KGHSH, CDR2 LQKENI. Trimming pared 6 bases from V and 0 bases from J, leaving 12 bases between. CDR3 length equals 14 residues. The CDR3, as DNA: TGTGCCAGCTCTCGCGGGGCCGGCTCCTACGAGCAGTACTTC. It is translated as CASSRGAGSYEQYF.

This clone was counted a single time. The chain links TRBV28 to TRBJ1-1; 7 nucleotides align to TRBD1. This CDR3 spans 13 amino acids. Germline CDR1 reads MDHEN; CDR2 reads SYDVKM. Losses at the gene ends were 7 bases for V and 3 bases for J; bases not matched to a gene: 5. The chain's CDR3 is CASTRQGDTEAFF. Written as DNA, the CDR3 is TGTGCCAGCACTAGACAGGGTGACACTGAAGCTTTCTTT.

The V and J genes are TRBV13 and TRBJ2-7; the match to TRBD1 covers 8 bases. Trimming took 4 bases from V and 2 from J; bases not matched to a gene: 4. Germline loops: CDR1 PRHDT, CDR2 FYEKMQ (reference sequence). This CDR3 has 14 residues. The DNA for the CDR3 is TGTGCCAGCAGCTCCCGGACAGGGCCCTACGAGCAGTACTTC. It yields the protein CASSSRTGPYEQYF.

V usage is TRBV30 and J usage is TRBJ2-5; 7 bases are shared with TRBD2. This CDR3 is built from 15 residues. The germline V gene encodes CDR1 GTSNPN and CDR2 SVGIG (reference sequence). Trimming at V came to 0 bases and at J to 9 bases, leaving 13 bases not matched to a gene. The CDR3 loop is CAWSVPGLGPGAQYF. The CDR3 DNA is TGTGCCTGGAGTGTACCAGGACTAGGGCCCGGGGCCCAGTACTTC.

The rearrangement uses TRBV2 and TRBJ1-1, with D possibly being TRBD1 (5 bases). The CDR3 sequence is 14 residues long. Trimming removed 2 bases at V and 1 base at J, with 8 bases between. CDR1 is SNHLY, CDR2 FYNNEI, per germline. CDR3: CASSENRPNTEAFF. The CDR3 nucleotides are TGTGCCAGCAGTGAAAACAGGCCGAACACTGAAGCTTTCTTT.